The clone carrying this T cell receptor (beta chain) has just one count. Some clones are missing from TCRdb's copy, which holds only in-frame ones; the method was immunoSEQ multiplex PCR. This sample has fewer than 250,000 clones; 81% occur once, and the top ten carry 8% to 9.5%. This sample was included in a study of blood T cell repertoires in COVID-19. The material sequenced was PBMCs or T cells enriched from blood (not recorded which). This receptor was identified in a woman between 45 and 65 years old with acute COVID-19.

The CDR3 DNA reads TGTGCCACCAGCAGGGAGCGGGGGGGCACAGATACGCAGTATTTT. It translates to CATSRERGGTDTQYF. The rearrangement joins TRBV15 to TRBJ2-3, with 9 bases aligning to TRBD2. The CDR3 totals 15 residues. Germline values: CDR1 LNHNV, CDR2 YYDKDF (reference sequence). Losses at the gene ends were 3 bases for V and 1 base for J; bases not matched to a gene: 2. The full variable domain, completed using reference TRBV15 and TRBJ2-3, is DAMVIQNPRYQVTQFGKPVTLSCSQTLNHNVMYWYQQKSSQAPKLLFHYYDKDFNNEADTPDNFQSRRPNTSFCFLDIRSPGLGDTAMYLCATSRERGGTDTQYFGPGTRLTVL.